This TCR beta chain was identified during a study of control samples from healthy donors and cancer patients. In its sample, this clone was seen a few times. Method: immunoSEQ multiplex PCR; TCRdb's copy keeps in-frame clones and lacks some. The data contain some 74,000 clones, approximately 94% of them singletons. The clonotype was recovered from a woman aged 25 to 45 in good health. Sequencing was carried out using blood.

CDR3 bases: TGCGCCAGCAGCCAAGCTGTTGCCAAAGAGACCCAGTACTTC. Encoded protein: CASSQAVAKETQYF. This rearrangement joins TRBV4-1 to TRBJ2-5; D remains unclear. V was pared by 1 base and J by 3 bases, with 9 bases between. This CDR3 is 14 amino acids long. In germline, CDR1 is MGHRA, CDR2 YSYEKL.